The next 14 T cell receptor beta chains were all read from a single sample in a study of shared clonotypes between healthy human individuals. Data came from immunoSEQ multiplex PCR; TCRdb stores just in-frame clones and leaves some out. The table lists about 600,000 clones, 70% to 80% of them singletons. Sequenced input: PBMCs. The receptors originated from a woman between 40 and 50 years old in good health. Some clones in this sample may be carry-over from other donors' samples.

The chain combines TRBV2 with TRBJ2-7; a weak D match, TRBD1 (6 bases). CDR1 is SNHLY and CDR2 is FYNNEI in the germline V gene. V dropped 4 bases and J dropped 4 bases, with 11 bases sitting between them. There are 13 residues in the CDR3. Here the CDR3 reads CASSVGRGYEQYF. The CDR3 DNA follows: TGTGCCAGCAGTGTTGGCAGGGGTTACGAGCAGTACTTC.

This clone was found a few times. The genes are TRBV9 and TRBJ1-1; no clear D. In germline, CDR1 is SGDLS, CDR2 YYNGEE. This CDR3 contains 13 residues. The V end lost 0 bases, the J end lost 3 bases, and 6 bases lay between the germline ends. CDR3 amino acids: CASSVVTHTEAFF. The DNA for the CDR3 is TGTGCCAGCAGCGTAGTAACCCACACTGAAGCTTTCTTT.

The gene calls are TRBV5-6 and TRBJ2-3, with 14 nucleotides matching TRBD2. Per germline, CDR1 SGHDT and CDR2 YYEEEE. Trimming removed 4 bases from V and 6 bases from J; junction bases left unmatched: 10. The CDR3 totals 17 residues. The CDR3 DNA sequence: TGTGCCAGCAGCCGACCTGGACTAGCGGGAGGTTTTGATACGCAGTATTTT. Translated, it gives CASSRPGLAGGFDTQYF.

The chain's CDR3 is CASRSPGSGGRPPHEQFF. DNA for the CDR3: TGTGCAAGTCGCTCGCCGGGGTCTGGGGGGAGGCCCCCCCATGAGCAGTTCTTC. The V call is TRBV12-2, the J call TRBJ2-1; the table's D call, TRBD2, was not checked against the DNA. TRBV12-2 is a known pseudogene. The CDR3 contains 18 residues.

The chain carries TRBV5-6 and TRBJ2-2; possible D gene TRBD2, 6 bases. Trimming took off 0 bases at V and 3 bases at J, with 18 bases between the two ends. This CDR3 contains 18 residues. Germline V lookup: CDR1 SGHDT, CDR2 YYEEEE. Here the CDR3 DNA reads TGTGCCAGCAGCTTGGGACGACTAGAAATCCAGGACACCGGGGAGCTGTTTTTT. It translates to CASSLGRLEIQDTGELFF.

As concerns this clone: Since a far larger clone is one base different, this is likely a read error. The V call is TRBV5-6, the J call TRBJ1-2; possible D gene TRBD1, 6 bases. Germline loops: CDR1 SGHDT, CDR2 YYEEEE. The CDR3 consists of 13 residues. The chain's CDR3 is CSSSFLQGYGYTF. The DNA of the CDR3 is TGTTCCAGCAGCTTCTTACAGGGCTATGGCTACACCTTC.

Only one count was recorded for this clone. V is TRBV18 and J is TRBJ2-2; D perhaps matches TRBD1 (6 bases). Germline-derived CDR1 and CDR2 are KGHSH and LQKENI. CDR3 size: 14 residues. V gave up 6 bases and J gave up 1 base, with 9 bases separating them. In DNA form, the CDR3 reads TGTGCCAGCTCGGGGGCCGTGAACACCGGGGAGCTGTTTTTT. Translated, it gives CASSGAVNTGELFF.

J is TRBJ2-3 and V is TRBV30, with 7 bases identical to TRBD2. This CDR3 has 14 amino acids. The V gene end was trimmed by 8 bases and the J gene end by 2 bases; junction bases not matched to a gene: 10. Germline V gene data show CDR1 as GTSNPN and CDR2 as SVGIG (reference sequence). The CDR3 region is CARTQAGNTDTQYF. For the CDR3, the DNA is TGTGCCCGGACCCAAGCGGGGAACACAGATACGCAGTATTTT.

V is TRBV5-4 and J is TRBJ2-1; 12 nucleotides agree with TRBD2. After removal of 2 bases from V and 4 bases from J, the junction contained 7 bases not matched to a gene. The CDR3 is 17 amino acids. Germline V CDR1 and CDR2: SGHNT, YYREEE (reference sequence). The CDR3 spells CASSFLGLAGRYNEQFF. CDR3 sequence (DNA): TGTGCCAGCAGCTTTCTAGGACTAGCGGGAAGATACAATGAGCAGTTCTTC.

The V gene is TRBV28, the J gene TRBJ2-7; D not certain. Germline lookup yields CDR1 MDHEN and CDR2 SYDVKM. This CDR3 spans 13 amino acids. The germline V and J ends were trimmed by 5 bases and 5 bases, with 13 bases remaining between them. CDR3 nucleotides: TGTGCCAGCAGTGCCGCAACCCCCCACGAGCAGTACTTC. Its translation is CASSAATPHEQYF.

A note on this clone: One end of the junction fails to match germline, which may point to a read error. The genes are TRBV7-3 and TRBJ2-2; possibly TRBD2 for D (5 bases). The germline gives CDR1 SGHTA, CDR2 FQGTGA. The CDR3 extends over 15 amino acids. CDR3 DNA: TGTGCCAGCACCTTATCGAGGGTTGGCACCGGGGAGCTGTTTTTT. It translates to CASTLSRVGTGELFF.

Regarding this clone: The missing conserved phenylalanine or tryptophan at the end of this CDR3 makes a read error likely. It is unclear where the CDR3 begins or ends on the DNA, so no DNA is shown, and the CDR3 is as TCRdb lists it. The gene calls are TRBV20-1 and TRBJ1-2. From its first to its last residue, the CDR3 has 8 amino acids. Germline values: CDR1 DFQATT, CDR2 SNEGSKA (reference sequence). CDR3 loop: CSAKPKTL.

In the case of this clone: Other DNA sequences in this specimen translate into the identical CDR3. The genes are TRBV30 and TRBJ1-5; D possibly corresponds to TRBD1 (6 bases). The CDR3 runs 12 residues. Germline CDR1 reads GTSNPN; CDR2 reads SVGIG (reference sequence). V gave up 1 base and J gave up 5 bases, with 6 bases separating them. CDR3: CAWSAGDQPQHF. CDR3 bases: TGTGCCTGGAGTGCAGGGGATCAGCCCCAGCATTTT.

Regarding this clone: A much larger clone lies a single base off, so this may be a read error. The sample has other DNA sequences that encode this CDR3 too. This CDR3 reads CASSSLAGGIDTQYF. The CDR3 DNA follows: TGTGCCAGCAGCTCACTAGCGGGAGGGATAGATACGCAGTATTTT. The V and J genes are TRBV11-2 and TRBJ2-3; the match to TRBD2 covers 13 bases. CDR1 and CDR2 (germline): SGHAT, FQNNGV. CDR3 length: 15 residues. After removal of 4 bases from V and 5 bases from J, the junction contained 3 bases not matched to a gene.